This record covers a single T cell receptor (beta chain). The data were produced by immunoSEQ multiplex PCR, yet TCRdb's version contains in-frame clones alone and is incomplete. This table holds over 200,000 clones, around 83% found once. This entry belongs to a study of blood T cell repertoires in COVID-19. About the study: Sample material is recorded as cDNA or gDNA derived from T cells, B-cell-depleted T cells, or PBMCs.

Per germline, CDR1 MGHRA and CDR2 YSYEKL. The CDR3 sequence is 13 residues long. V was shortened by 0 bases and J by 8 bases, with 11 bases between the two germline ends. The source material was peripheral blood. The source is a man aged 40-50 years who had recovered from COVID-19. The J gene is TRBJ2-7, the V gene TRBV4-1; D unclear. The CDR3 nucleotides read TGCGCCAGCAGCCAAGATTTGTTGGCCCAGCAGTACTTC. It codes for CASSQDLLAQQYF.